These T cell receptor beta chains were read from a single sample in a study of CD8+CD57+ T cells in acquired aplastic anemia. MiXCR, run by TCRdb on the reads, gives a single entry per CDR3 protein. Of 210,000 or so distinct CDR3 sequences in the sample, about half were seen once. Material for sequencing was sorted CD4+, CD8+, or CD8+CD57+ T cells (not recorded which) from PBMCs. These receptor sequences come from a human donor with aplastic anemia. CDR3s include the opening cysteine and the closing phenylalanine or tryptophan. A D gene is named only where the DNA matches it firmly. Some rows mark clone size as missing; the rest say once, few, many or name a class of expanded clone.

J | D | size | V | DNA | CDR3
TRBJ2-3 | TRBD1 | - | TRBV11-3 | TGTGCCAGCAGCGTAGGGGGGACAGGGGTTGGCGATGAGCAGTATTTT | CASSVGGTGVGDEQYF
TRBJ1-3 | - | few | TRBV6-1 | TGTGCCAGCGGTTACTCGTTGTACACCTCGGACGGAAACACCATATATTTT | CASGYSLYTSDGNTIYF
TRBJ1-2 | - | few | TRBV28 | TGTGCCAGCACTCATGGAGGGAGGGCTCACGAAGGCTACACCTTC | CASTHGGRAHEGYTF
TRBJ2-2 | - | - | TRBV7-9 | TGTGCCAGCAGCTTAGTCGGGGAGCTGTTTTTT | CASSLVGELFF
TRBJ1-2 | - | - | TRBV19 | TGTGCCAGTAGTATATGGGGAGGGAATGGCTACACCTTC | CASSIWGGNGYTF
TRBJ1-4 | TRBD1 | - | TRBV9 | TGTGCCAGCAGCCCAACAGGGGGCAATGAAAAACTGTTTTTT | CASSPTGGNEKLFF
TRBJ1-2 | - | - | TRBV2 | TGTGCCAGCAGGCCCAGGGGCGCCAACTATGGCTACACCTTC | CASRPRGANYGYTF
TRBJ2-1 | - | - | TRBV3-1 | TGTGCCAGCAGCTCCAGTCGCTCCTACAATGAGCAGTTCTTC | CASSSSRSYNEQFF
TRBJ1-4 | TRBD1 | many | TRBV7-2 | TGTGCCAGCAGCTCATACTTGGGGGGACAGGGTAATGAAAAACTGTTTTTT | CASSSYLGGQGNEKLFF
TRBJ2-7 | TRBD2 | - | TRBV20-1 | TGCAGTGCTAGTAAAGGACTAGCGGTAGCCTACGAGCAGTACTTC | CSASKGLAVAYEQYF
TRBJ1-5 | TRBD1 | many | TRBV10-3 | TGTGCCACTACCGGGACAGGGGGTCAGCCCCAGCATTTT | CATTGTGGQPQHF
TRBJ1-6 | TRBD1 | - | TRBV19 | TGTGCCAGTAGTATTCGGGACAGGGTTACTTCACCCCTCCACTTT | CASSIRDRVTSPLHF
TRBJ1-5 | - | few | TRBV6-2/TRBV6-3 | TGTGCCAGCAGTCCCCACCGGGACGGAAGCAATCAGCCCCAGCATTTT | CASSPHRDGSNQPQHF
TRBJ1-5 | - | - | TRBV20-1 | TGCAGTGCTATAACGACAGTCCCTAATCAGCCCCAGCATTTT | CSAITTVPNQPQHF
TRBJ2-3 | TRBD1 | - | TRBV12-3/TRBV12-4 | TGTGCCAGCAGTTGGGACAGGGGCCATAGCGGGGGCACAGATACGCAGTATTTT | CASSWDRGHSGGTDTQYF
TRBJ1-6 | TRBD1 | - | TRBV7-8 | TGTGCCAGCAGCTTTACAGGGGCTAATGATTCACCCCTCCACTTT | CASSFTGANDSPLHF
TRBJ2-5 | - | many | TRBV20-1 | TGCAGTGCTAGAGTCCGACAGGCCCAAGAGACCCAGTACTTC | CSARVRQAQETQYF
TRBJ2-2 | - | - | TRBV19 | TGTGCCAGTAGTTCACAGGGCAGTATCGGTGAGCTGTTTTTT | CASSSQGSIGELFF
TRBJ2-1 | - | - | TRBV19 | TGTGCCAGTAGTGATAGGGGCAATGAGCAGTTCTTC | CASSDRGNEQFF
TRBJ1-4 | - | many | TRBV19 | TGTGCCAGTAGTACACGGGACGCCAATGAAAAACTGTTTTTT | CASSTRDANEKLFF
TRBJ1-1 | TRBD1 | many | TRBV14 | TGTGCCAGCAGCCATGGGGACAGGGGAATCACTGAAGCTTTCTTT | CASSHGDRGITEAFF
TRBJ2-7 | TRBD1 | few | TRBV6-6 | TGTGCCAGCTCGGACAGGGCTGTCTCCTACGGGCAGTACTTC | CASSDRAVSYGQYF
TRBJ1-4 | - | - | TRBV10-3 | TGTGCCAGCAGTTCCGGTGGGATTAGTGAAAAACTGTTTTTT | CASSSGGISEKLFF
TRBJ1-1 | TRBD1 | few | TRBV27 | TGTGCCAGCAGTTCCTGGACAGGTTCGAACACTGAAGCTTTCTTT | CASSSWTGSNTEAFF
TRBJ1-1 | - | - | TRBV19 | TGTGCCAGTAGTATAAAGGCTCTAGGCGCTGAAGCTTTCTTT | CASSIKALGAEAFF
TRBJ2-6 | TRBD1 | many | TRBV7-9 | TGTGCCAGCAGCTTAGGGTTGGGGCTGATCTTACAGGGGGCCCTCGTCCTGACTTTC | CASSLGLGLILQGALVLTF
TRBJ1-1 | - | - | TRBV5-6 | TGTGCCAGCAGCCCGGGGGGTTGGGCTGAAGCTTTCTTT | CASSPGGWAEAFF
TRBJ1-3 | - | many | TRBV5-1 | TGCGCCAGCAGCCCACAGGTGGACTCTGGAAACACCATATATTTT | CASSPQVDSGNTIYF
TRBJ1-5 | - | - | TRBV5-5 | TGTGCCAGCAGCCCGGACAGTAGGGATCAGCCCCAGCATTTT | CASSPDSRDQPQHF